Listed here are 14 T cell receptor beta chains from one sample, sequenced in a study of shared clonotypes between healthy human individuals. Repertoires were generated with immunoSEQ multiplex PCR, while TCRdb's copy carries only in-frame clones and drops some. The data show about 2,500,000 clones, with around nine tenths seen just once and roughly 0.14% held by the top ten. Sequencing was carried out using naive CD4+ T cells sorted from blood. Subset denoted: CD45RA+ positively selected. The receptors come from a man aged 18 to 30 in good health.

The rearrangement uses TRBV14 and TRBJ2-3; 12 positions agree with TRBD2. CDR3 length: 17 residues. Germline CDR1 SGHDN, CDR2 FVKESK. V lost 4 bases, J lost 5 bases, and 10 bases stayed unmatched. CDR3 amino acids: CASSRGRLAGVKDTQYF. CDR3 sequence (DNA): TGTGCCAGCAGCCGGGGGAGACTAGCGGGAGTCAAAGATACGCAGTATTTT.

V usage is TRBV27 and J usage is TRBJ1-2; 8 nucleotides match TRBD1. The CDR3 sequence is 16 residues long. Germline V gives CDR1 MNHEY, CDR2 SMNVEV (reference sequence). J lost 6 bases, V lost 0 bases, and 9 bases had no gene match. DNA for the CDR3: TGTGCCAGCAGTTTATCGGGGAACAGGGGGGTAAATGGCTACACCTTC. It yields the protein CASSLSGNRGVNGYTF.

The chain links TRBV7-3 to TRBJ2-3; D unclear. The CDR3 sequence is 13 residues long. Germline V lookup: CDR1 SGHTA, CDR2 FQGTGA. The V gene lost 4 bases and the J gene lost 6 bases, with 11 bases spanning the gap. Written as DNA, the CDR3 is TGTGCCAGCAGCTCGACGGTCCCCGATACGCAGTATTTT. Protein sequence: CASSSTVPDTQYF.

The V and J genes are TRBV30 and TRBJ2-5; TRBD2 matches at 11 bases. Germline V gene data show CDR1 as GTSNPN and CDR2 as SVGIG (reference sequence). V gave up 3 bases and J gave up 3 bases; unmatched junction bases: 3. The length of the CDR3 is 14 residues. CDR3 amino acids: CAWRGGLAEETQYF. The DNA of the CDR3 is TGTGCCTGGAGGGGGGGACTAGCGGAAGAGACCCAGTACTTC.

V and J are TRBV6-1 and TRBJ2-5; D unclear. Germline loops: CDR1 MNHNS, CDR2 SASEGT. CDR3 length equals 14 residues. V lost 6 bases and J lost 5, with 16 bases in between. CDR3 sequence reads: CASSPVGMGETQYF. As DNA, the CDR3 is TGTGCCAGCAGCCCCGTGGGGATGGGGGAGACCCAGTACTTC.

This chain joins TRBV5-1 and TRBJ1-1; D unresolved. Germline assignment: CDR1 SGHRS and CDR2 YFSETQ. The germline V and J ends were trimmed by 4 bases and 3 bases, with 13 bases remaining between them. The CDR3 length is 14 residues. DNA for the CDR3: TGCGCCAGCAGCGGCAGACTAGCGGACACTGAAGCTTTCTTT. Translation gives CASSGRLADTEAFF.

The V call is TRBV28, the J call TRBJ2-3; D call uncertain. V lost 3 bases and J lost 2, with 15 bases in between. Germline V lookup: CDR1 MDHEN, CDR2 SYDVKM. The CDR3 contains 16 residues. The DNA for the CDR3 is TGTGCCAGCAGTTTTATAGCCACATACAACACAGATACGCAGTATTTT. Translated: CASSFIATYNTDTQYF.

This clone was detected once. The DNA of the CDR3 is TGTGCCAGCACTTCCGGACTAGCGGGTAACACCGGGGAGCTGTTTTTT. Translated, it gives CASTSGLAGNTGELFF. The chain uses TRBV27 and TRBJ2-2, with TRBD2 matching 11 bases. The CDR3 is 16 amino acids. Germline loops: CDR1 MNHEY, CDR2 SMNVEV (reference sequence). The V and J ends lost 7 bases and 2 bases, in that order; junction bases with no gene match: 6.

This chain connects TRBV9 to TRBJ2-3; D is perhaps TRBD1 (5 bases). CDR3 length: 14 residues. Between the trimmed V and J ends, which lost 3 bases and 3 bases, there was a span of 11 bases. The V gene's germline CDR1 is SGDLS and CDR2 YYNGEE. CDR3 loop: CASSEGVWTDTQYF. CDR3 bases: TGTGCCAGCAGCGAAGGGGTATGGACAGATACGCAGTATTTT.

The chain couples TRBV5-1 to TRBJ1-2; D possibly corresponds to TRBD1 (5 bases). The CDR3 is 14 residues long. The V end lost 4 bases, the J end lost 7 bases, and 17 bases lay between the germline ends. Germline assignment: CDR1 SGHRS and CDR2 YFSETQ. CDR3 coding DNA: TGCGCCAGCAGCCCCACGGGGGGAACGGCTGGCTACACCTTC. Its protein is CASSPTGGTAGYTF.

Worth noting for this clone: Other DNA sequences in the same sample also yield this CDR3. This chain links TRBV19 with TRBJ1-4; maybe TRBD1 (5 bases). The V end was cut by 6 bases, the J end by 7 bases, with 9 bases between. The germline gives CDR1 LNHDA, CDR2 SQIVND (reference sequence). This CDR3 has 12 residues. CDR3 protein: CASSRAAEKLFF. CDR3 in DNA: TGTGCCAGTAGCAGGGCGGCTGAAAAACTGTTTTTT.

The V gene is TRBV5-4, the J gene TRBJ2-1, with 10 bases that match TRBD1. The CDR3 length is 18 residues. CDR1 and CDR2 from the germline V gene are SGHNT and YYREEE (reference sequence). Losses at the gene ends were 4 bases for V and 7 bases for J; bases not matched to a gene: 17. CDR3: CASSPPPGTGEENNEQFF. The CDR3 DNA reads as TGTGCCAGCAGCCCTCCGCCTGGGACAGGGGAAGAGAATAATGAGCAGTTCTTC. Drawing the rest from reference TRBV5-4 and TRBJ2-1, the complete variable domain is ETGVTQSPTHLIKTRGQQVTLRCSSQSGHNTVSWYQQALGQGPQFIFQYYREEENGRGNFPPRFSGLQFPNYSSELNVNALELDDSALYLCASSPPPGTGEENNEQFFGPGTRLTVL.

Concerning this clone: This sample also contains other DNA sequences that code for the same CDR3. This chain links TRBV30 with TRBJ2-5; D call uncertain. From germline, CDR1 is GTSNPN and CDR2 SVGIG (reference sequence). The CDR3 totals 12 residues. The V and J ends lost 0 bases and 2 bases respectively, with 4 bases between them. The CDR3 region has the DNA TGTGCCTGGAGTGTCAGGCAAGAGACCCAGTACTTC. The encoded protein is CAWSVRQETQYF.

As to this clone: Additional DNA sequences in this sample encode the identical CDR3. The chain employs TRBV5-4 and TRBJ2-7, with D perhaps matching TRBD1 (5 bases). Germline V gene sequence: CDR1 SGHNT, CDR2 YYREEE (reference sequence). The CDR3 has 14 amino acids. Trimming took 4 bases from V and 3 from J, leaving 14 bases between them. The CDR3 bases are TGTGCCAGCAGCCCCCTCGACAGTAGCTACGAGCAGTACTTC. Its translation: CASSPLDSSYEQYF.